This T cell receptor beta chain appears in the sequencing data of a study of blood T cell repertoires in COVID-19. Study as a whole: Whether acute or convalescent, the COVID-19 samples came from the United States, Italy and Spain. T cells, B-cell-depleted T cells, or PBMCs provided the cDNA or gDNA that served as material.

Source study methods: For nucleated cells, counts were estimated from reference gene primer amplification. Here immunoSEQ multiplex PCR was the method, and the copy in TCRdb shows in-frame clones only, minus some. V, J and clone size derive from that table, while D and trimming were established from the DNA sequence. The sample carries 89,000 or so clones, more than 70% recorded once. V lost 5 bases, J lost 5 bases, and 17 bases lay in between. CDR1 and CDR2 (germline): LGHDT, YNNKEL (reference sequence). The CDR3 consists of 15 residues. This TCR was recovered from a man aged 45 to 65 with COVID-19, enrolled during active disease. Sample: peripheral blood. This chain connects TRBV3-1 (or the pseudogene TRBV3-2) to TRBJ2-3, with D perhaps matching TRBD1 (6 bases). As DNA, the CDR3 is TGTGCCAGCAGCTCCGAGGGGGTTGTGGTAGATACGCAGTATTTT. It yields the protein CASSSEGVVVDTQYF.